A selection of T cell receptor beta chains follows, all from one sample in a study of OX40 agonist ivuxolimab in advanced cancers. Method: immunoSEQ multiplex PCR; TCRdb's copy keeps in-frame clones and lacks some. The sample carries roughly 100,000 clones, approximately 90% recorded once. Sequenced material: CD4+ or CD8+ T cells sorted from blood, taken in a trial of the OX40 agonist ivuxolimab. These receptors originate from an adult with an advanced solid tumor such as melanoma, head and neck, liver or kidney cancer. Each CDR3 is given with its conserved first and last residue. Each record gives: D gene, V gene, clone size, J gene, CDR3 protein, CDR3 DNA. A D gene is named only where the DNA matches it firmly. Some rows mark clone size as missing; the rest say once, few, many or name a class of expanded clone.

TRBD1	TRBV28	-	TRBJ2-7	CASSPTLGQGRAYEQYF	TGTGCCAGCAGTCCGACATTGGGACAGGGGCGGGCCTACGAGCAGTACTTC
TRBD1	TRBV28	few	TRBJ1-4	CASSPGQPNEKLFF	TGTGCCAGCAGCCCGGGACAGCCAAATGAAAAACTGTTTTTT
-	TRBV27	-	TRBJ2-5	CASSPPGTATQYF	TGTGCCAGCAGTCCCCCAGGGACGGCGACCCAGTACTTC
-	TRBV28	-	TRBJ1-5	CASTFQDGTQHF	TGTGCCAGCACATTCCAAGATGGGACCCAGCATTTT
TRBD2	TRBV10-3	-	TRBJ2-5	CAITSGGLQETQYF	TGTGCCATCACTAGCGGGGGACTCCAAGAGACCCAGTACTTC
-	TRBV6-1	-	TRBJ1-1	CASSEVWGGTNTEAFF	TGTGCCAGCAGTGAAGTCTGGGGAGGGACCAACACTGAAGCTTTCTTT
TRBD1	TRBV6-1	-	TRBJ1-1	CASSGRQGKTEAFF	TGTGCCAGCAGTGGCCGACAGGGTAAGACTGAAGCTTTCTTT
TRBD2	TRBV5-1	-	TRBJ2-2	CASSLGLAGAGELFF	TGCGCCAGCAGCTTAGGACTAGCGGGGGCCGGGGAGCTGTTTTTT
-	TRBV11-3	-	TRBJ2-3	CASSLEETDTQYF	TGTGCCAGCAGCCTGGAAGAGACAGATACGCAGTATTTT
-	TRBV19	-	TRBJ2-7	CASSISTVSSYEQYF	TGTGCCAGTAGTATTTCGACAGTTAGCTCCTACGAGCAGTACTTC
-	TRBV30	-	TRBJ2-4	CAAAALHGNIQYF	TGTGCCGCGGCGGCCCTTCATGGAAACATTCAGTACTTC
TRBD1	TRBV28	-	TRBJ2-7	CASSSGGDSYEQYF	TGTGCCAGCAGTTCAGGGGGCGACTCCTACGAGCAGTACTTC
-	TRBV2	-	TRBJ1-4	CASSEMGGEKLFF	TGTGCCAGCAGTGAAATGGGGGGGGAAAAACTGTTTTTT
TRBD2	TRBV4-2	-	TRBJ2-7	CASSQELAGSYEQYF	TGTGCCAGCAGCCAAGAGTTAGCGGGCTCCTACGAGCAGTACTTC
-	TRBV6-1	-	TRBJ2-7	CASRGPNSYEQYF	TGTGCCAGCAGGGGACCGAACTCCTACGAGCAGTACTTC
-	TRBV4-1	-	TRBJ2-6	CASSLGGAHSGANVLTF	TGCGCCAGCAGCCTTGGAGGGGCCCATTCTGGGGCCAACGTCCTGACTTTC
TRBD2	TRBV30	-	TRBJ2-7	CAWTSGVYEQYF	TGTGCCTGGACCAGCGGGGTATACGAGCAGTACTTC
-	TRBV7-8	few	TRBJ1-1	CASSLIPGGYGTEAFF	TGTGCCAGCAGCTTAATTCCTGGAGGCTATGGCACTGAAGCTTTCTTT
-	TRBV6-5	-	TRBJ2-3	CASSYGDTQYF	TGTGCCAGCAGTTACGGAGATACGCAGTATTTT
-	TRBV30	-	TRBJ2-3	CAWSVPRHTQYF	TGTGCCTGGAGTGTACCCCGCCATACGCAGTATTTT
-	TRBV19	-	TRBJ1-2	CASSITGGNYGYTF	TGTGCCAGTAGTATAACTGGGGGTAACTATGGCTACACCTTC
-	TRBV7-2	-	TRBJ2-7	CASSPGLYPPYEQYF	TGTGCCAGCAGCCCCGGACTCTACCCCCCCTACGAGCAGTACTTC